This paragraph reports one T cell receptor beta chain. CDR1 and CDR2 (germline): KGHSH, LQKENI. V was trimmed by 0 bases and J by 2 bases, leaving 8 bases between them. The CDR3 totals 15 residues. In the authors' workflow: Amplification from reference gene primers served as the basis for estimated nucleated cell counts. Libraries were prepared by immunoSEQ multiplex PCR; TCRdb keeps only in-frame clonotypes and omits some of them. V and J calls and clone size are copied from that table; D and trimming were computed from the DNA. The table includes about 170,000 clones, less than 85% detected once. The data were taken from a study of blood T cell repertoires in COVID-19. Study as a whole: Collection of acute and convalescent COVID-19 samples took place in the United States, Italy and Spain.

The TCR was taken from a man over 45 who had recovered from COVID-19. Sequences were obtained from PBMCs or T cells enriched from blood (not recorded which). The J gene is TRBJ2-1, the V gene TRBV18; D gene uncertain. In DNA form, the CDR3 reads TGTGCCAGCTCACCACCACTCCCCACCTACAATGAGCAGTTCTTC. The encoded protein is CASSPPLPTYNEQFF.